This TCR beta chain was captured in a study of blood T cell repertoires in COVID-19. In the study overall: The United States, Italy and Spain supplied acute and convalescent COVID-19 samples.

Individuals drawn from approximately 26 US areas were about 18 to 95 years old. Cohorts were assigned according to the clinical history that participants reported. CDR1 is SGDLS, CDR2 YYNGEE, per germline. The CDR3 is 15 amino acids. Trimming stripped 0 bases from V and 5 bases from J, with 14 bases between. How the authors handled the data: Counts of nucleated cells, estimated from reference gene primer amplification, were obtained. Here immunoSEQ multiplex PCR was the method, and the copy in TCRdb shows in-frame clones only, minus some. The V and J calls and clone size are taken from that table; D and trimming were inferred from the DNA. Among hundreds of thousands of clones listed, around 84% were seen once.

The sample comprised PBMCs or T cells enriched from blood (not recorded which). The TCR originated in a man aged 30-40 years with acute COVID-19. The rearrangement joins TRBV9 to TRBJ2-5; TRBD2 might be the D (5 bases). CDR3 in amino acids: CASSVAQAGGETQYF. The CDR3 nucleotides are TGTGCCAGCAGCGTAGCTCAGGCGGGTGGTGAGACCCAGTACTTC.